Below, 31 T cell receptor beta chains from the same sample are listed, as sequenced in a study of T cells expressing NK-cell markers. From the 5' RACE reads, TCRdb lists one entry per CDR3 protein and no DNA. This table lists a few hundred thousand distinct CDR3 sequences. Sequencing used blood T cells: a sorted CD56 or NKG2C T cell subset, CD4+ or CD8+ T cells, or bulk PBMC T cells (not recorded which). Source of these receptors: a man aged 18 to 30 in good health.

V usage is TRBV25-1 and J usage is TRBJ2-7; with no DNA, the TCRdb D assignment of TRBD1 cannot be verified. The germline V gene encodes CDR1 MGHDK and CDR2 SYGVNS. The CDR3 runs to 15 residues. CDR3 loop: CASSDTGTRDYEQYF.

CDR3: CASSYSHPASGNTIYF. The chain uses TRBV6-5 and TRBJ1-3. This CDR3 has 16 amino acids. CDR1 MNHEY and CDR2 SVGAGI come from the germline V gene.

J is TRBJ2-7 and V is TRBV5-6; absent DNA, TCRdb's TRBD1 call cannot be checked. The CDR3 covers 15 residues. From germline, CDR1 is SGHDT and CDR2 YYEEEE. The CDR3 loop is CASSLRGSLSYEQYF.

The rearrangement uses TRBV20-1 and TRBJ2-3; the D gene TCRdb calls, TRBD2, cannot be checked with no DNA. The CDR3 consists of 14 residues. From germline, CDR1 is DFQATT and CDR2 SNEGSKA (reference sequence). The CDR3 reads CSGPSGSRTDTQYF.

V gene TRBV10-3 combines with J gene TRBJ1-5; TCRdb proposes TRBD1, but this gene call is untestable without DNA. Looked up from germline, CDR1 is ENHRY and CDR2 is SYGVKD. This CDR3 comprises 14 residues. The CDR3 spells CAIRQGADDQPQHF.

V and J are TRBV12-3 or TRBV12-4 and TRBJ1-5; TCRdb's D gene call, TRBD1, goes unchecked for lack of DNA. The CDR3 extends over 14 amino acids. The CDR3 sequence is CASSPRQANQPQHF.

The chain has TRBV6-2 or TRBV6-3 and TRBJ2-1; the D call of TRBD2 rests on TCRdb alone, since no DNA is present to check it. The CDR3 spans 20 residues. Germline lookup yields CDR1 MNHEY and CDR2 SVGEGT. The CDR3 sequence: CASSYLGQRLAGASYNEQFF.

The gene calls are TRBV7-8 and TRBJ1-1. Germline assignment: CDR1 SGHVS and CDR2 FQNEAQ. The CDR3 is made up of 16 amino acids. Here the CDR3 reads CASSLMSRSRNTEAFF.

This chain links TRBV20-1 with TRBJ2-5; no DNA is available, so the TRBD1 call from TCRdb remains unchecked. Looked up from germline, CDR1 is DFQATT and CDR2 is SNEGSKA (reference sequence). The CDR3 length is 14 residues. CDR3 protein: CSAPRPGWPETQYF.

The rearrangement uses TRBV15 and TRBJ1-1; TCRdb lists TRBD1, though no DNA is available to test this call. Germline CDR1 LNHNV, CDR2 YYDKDF (reference sequence). The CDR3 spans 12 residues. CDR3 residues: CATSRDTGKPFF.

The J gene is TRBJ1-5, the V gene TRBV20-1; TCRdb selects TRBD1, and the lack of DNA leaves this call unchecked. Germline CDR1 DFQATT, CDR2 SNEGSKA (reference sequence). CDR3 length: 15 amino acids. This CDR3 reads CSAHSDRPLNQPQHF.

The chain carries TRBV5-1 and TRBJ1-2; checking the TCRdb D call of TRBD1 is not possible without DNA. The CDR3 is 16 residues long. From germline, CDR1 is SGHRS and CDR2 YFSETQ. The CDR3 sequence is CASSSNAGTANYGYTF.

V and J are TRBV5-1 and TRBJ1-4. The CDR3 contains 16 residues. Germline CDR1 and CDR2: SGHRS and YFSETQ. CDR3 sequence reads: CASSEGRDLRGEKLFF.

V gene TRBV12-3 or TRBV12-4 combines with J gene TRBJ2-7; TCRdb reports TRBD2, a call that lacks DNA to check it against. The CDR3 length is 14 residues. The CDR3 region is CASSFQRENSQQYF.

The rearrangement uses TRBV10-3 and TRBJ2-1; the D call from TCRdb, TRBD1, cannot be confirmed without DNA. Germline V gene data show CDR1 as ENHRY and CDR2 as SYGVKD. The CDR3 totals 14 residues. The chain's CDR3 is CAISEGGMKNEQFF.

V is TRBV20-1 and J is TRBJ2-7. The CDR3 totals 15 residues. CDR1 is DFQATT and CDR2 is SNEGSKA in the germline V gene (reference sequence). The CDR3 region is CSASHNGRLTYEQYF.

The rearrangement links TRBV29-1 to TRBJ2-1; there is no DNA to check the TCRdb D call of TRBD2. The CDR3 runs 13 residues. Germline CDR1 is SQVTM and CDR2 is ANQGSEA. CDR3 residues: CSAMTSSGNKQFF.

The chain employs TRBV7-9 and TRBJ2-3; no DNA is available, so the TRBD1 call from TCRdb remains unchecked. The CDR3 spans 16 residues. CDR1 SEHNR and CDR2 FQNEAQ come from the germline V gene (reference sequence). The CDR3 spells CASSSGGQGAADTQYF.

The chain combines TRBV12-3 or TRBV12-4 with TRBJ1-4; the TCRdb call, TRBD1, lacks DNA for checking. This CDR3 is 14 amino acids long. The CDR3 region is CASSLRSPNEKLFF.

The chain links TRBV19 to TRBJ2-1. Germline CDR1 reads LNHDA; CDR2 reads SQIVND (reference sequence). The CDR3 loop spans 14 amino acids. This CDR3 is CASSIPRSGNEQFF.

This chain joins TRBV7-3 and TRBJ2-2; TCRdb gives TRBD2 as the D gene, but with no DNA this cannot be confirmed. Per germline, CDR1 SGHTA and CDR2 FQGTGA. This CDR3 has 16 residues. This chain's CDR3 is CASSLTGGRHTGELFF.

This chain joins TRBV10-3 and TRBJ1-2; the TCRdb D gene call, TRBD1, has no DNA to confirm it. This CDR3 has 15 residues. Germline CDR1 is ENHRY and CDR2 is SYGVKD. This chain's CDR3 is CAISESGQASGGYTF.

This chain uses TRBV12-3 or TRBV12-4 with TRBJ2-5; checking the TCRdb D call of TRBD1 is not possible without DNA. The CDR3 is 15 amino acids. CDR3 amino acids: CASTPGRRPIETQYF.

V and J are TRBV20-1 and TRBJ2-1; lacking DNA, the TRBD2 call made by TCRdb goes unchecked. This CDR3 is built from 16 residues. CDR1 is DFQATT, CDR2 SNEGSKA, per germline (reference sequence). The CDR3 is CSAGLTSGSFYNEQFF.

The chain carries TRBV3-1 and TRBJ1-3; the TCRdb D gene call, TRBD1, has no DNA to confirm it. Germline loops: CDR1 LGHDT, CDR2 YNNKEL (reference sequence). This CDR3 is 15 amino acids long. Here the CDR3 reads CASSQGGGVGNTIYF.

The chain has TRBV15 and TRBJ2-7; without DNA, the TCRdb call of TRBD1 cannot be checked. Germline CDR1 LNHNV, CDR2 YYDKDF (reference sequence). The CDR3 is 15 amino acids. This CDR3 is CATSRLRGPSYEQYF.

This chain's CDR3 is CASRYPGLAGLLTEQFF. The chain joins TRBV7-2 to TRBJ2-1; checking the TCRdb D call of TRBD2 is not possible without DNA. This CDR3 has 17 amino acids. CDR1 and CDR2 from the germline V gene are SGHTA and FQGNSA.

The CDR3 protein is CASSSGQEYGYTF. The chain uses TRBV6-6 and TRBJ1-2; TCRdb lists TRBD1, though no DNA is available to test this call. The CDR3 runs to 13 residues. Per germline, CDR1 MNHNY and CDR2 SVGAGI (reference sequence).

The chain has TRBV7-7 and TRBJ2-5; TCRdb outputs TRBD1, but without DNA this stays unchecked. Germline V gene sequence: CDR1 SSHAT, CDR2 FNYEAQ (reference sequence). CDR3 length: 15 residues. CDR3 region: CASSTRLDRDETQYF.

The V call is TRBV4-3, the J call TRBJ2-3; TCRdb returns TRBD1, unconfirmable since there is no DNA. The CDR3 length is 12 residues. Germline V gene sequence: CDR1 LGHNA, CDR2 YSLEER. Here the CDR3 reads CAAGGRLDTQYF.

The V and J genes are TRBV12-3 or TRBV12-4 and TRBJ2-5. The CDR3 contains 13 residues. The CDR3 sequence: CASTPGYQETQYF.